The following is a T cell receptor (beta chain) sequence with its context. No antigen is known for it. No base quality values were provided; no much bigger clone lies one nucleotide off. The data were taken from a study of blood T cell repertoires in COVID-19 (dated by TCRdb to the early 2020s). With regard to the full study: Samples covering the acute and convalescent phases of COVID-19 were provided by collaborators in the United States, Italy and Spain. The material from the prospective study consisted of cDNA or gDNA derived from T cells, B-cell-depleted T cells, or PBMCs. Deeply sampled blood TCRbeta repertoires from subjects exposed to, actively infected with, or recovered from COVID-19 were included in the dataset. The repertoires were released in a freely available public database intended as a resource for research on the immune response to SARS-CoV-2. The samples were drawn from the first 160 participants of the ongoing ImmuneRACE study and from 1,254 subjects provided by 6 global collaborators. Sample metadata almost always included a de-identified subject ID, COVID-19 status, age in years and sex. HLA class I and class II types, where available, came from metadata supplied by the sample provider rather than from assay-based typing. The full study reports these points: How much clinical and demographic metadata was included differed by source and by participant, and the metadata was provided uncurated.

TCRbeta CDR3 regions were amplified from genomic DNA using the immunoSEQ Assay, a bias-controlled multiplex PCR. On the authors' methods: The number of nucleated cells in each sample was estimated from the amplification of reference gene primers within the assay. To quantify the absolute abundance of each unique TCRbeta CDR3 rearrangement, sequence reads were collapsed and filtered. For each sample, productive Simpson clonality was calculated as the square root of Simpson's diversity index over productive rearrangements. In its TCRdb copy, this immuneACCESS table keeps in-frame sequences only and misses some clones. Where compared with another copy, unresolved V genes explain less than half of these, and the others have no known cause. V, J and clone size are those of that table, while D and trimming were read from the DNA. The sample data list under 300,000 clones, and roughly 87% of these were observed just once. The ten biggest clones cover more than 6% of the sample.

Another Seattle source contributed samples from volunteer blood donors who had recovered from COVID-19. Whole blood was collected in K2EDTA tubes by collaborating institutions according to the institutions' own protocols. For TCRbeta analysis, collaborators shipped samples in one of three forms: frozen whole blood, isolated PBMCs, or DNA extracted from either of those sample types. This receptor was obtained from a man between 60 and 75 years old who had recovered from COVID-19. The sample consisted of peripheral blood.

The CDR3 reads CATSTVRTGTYGYTF. The sequenced DNA: TGTGCCACCAGCACCGTTCGGACAGGGACCTATGGCTACACCTTC. The chain is made from TRBV15 and TRBJ1-2; TRBD1 lines up with 8 middle nucleotides. Reading from cysteine to phenylalanine, the CDR3 counts 15 amino acids. Left in the record is the CDR3 DNA by itself, 45 bases read in frame from the first base. V trim: 4 bases; J trim: 4 bases; unmatched bases: 8. CDR1 and CDR2, looked up from the germline V gene (reference sequence), are LNHNV and YYDKDF.